This TCR beta chain was retrieved from a study of T cell responses to AZD1222 COVID-19 vaccine. Study-level results: Donor demographics were predominantly white British with a female majority; clonal diversity may be underestimated. The span of vaccine-associated CD4 TCRs extended across spike, with dominance at 160-218 and 743-854. Seropositive at baseline were only five or six AZD1222 recipients.

Assay: immunoSEQ multiplex PCR; the TCRdb copy retains only in-frame clones and omits some. The sample holds under 30,000 clones, around 93% seen once. V lost 0 bases and J lost 0, with 10 bases in between. Germline V CDR1 and CDR2: LNHNV, YYDKDF (reference sequence). The CDR3 has 16 amino acids. A word on this clone: What it binds is unknown.

Second-dose intervals near 4 or 12 weeks were combined. The specimen comprised peripheral blood, sampled 28 days after the second AZD1222 dose. This clonotype originated in an adult who received the AZD1222 COVID-19 vaccine. This chain uses TRBV15 with TRBJ2-3; D perhaps matches TRBD2 (5 bases). The CDR3 region is CATSRDQRKSTDTQYF. CDR3 DNA: TGTGCCACCAGCAGAGATCAGCGGAAGAGCACAGATACGCAGTATTTT.